These 9 T cell receptor beta chains were all obtained from the same sample, sequenced in a study of CD8+CD57+ T cells in acquired aplastic anemia. Using genomic DNA as the template, TCR beta VDJ and CDR3 profiling was carried out. TCRdb reprocessed the reads via MiXCR and lists one record per CDR3 protein. This sample yields 400,000 to 500,000 distinct CDR3 sequences, of which roughly 64% are seen a single time; approximately 3.9% belongs to the top ten. The specimen was sorted CD4+, CD8+, or CD8+CD57+ T cells (not recorded which) from PBMCs. The source of these receptors is a human donor in good health, serving as a control.

Comments on this clonotype: Without the conserved terminal phenylalanine or tryptophan, this CDR3 likely stems from a read error. Because the CDR3's place on the DNA is in doubt, the DNA is left out and the CDR3 is given as listed by TCRdb. The chain uses TRBV7-2 and TRBJ2-7. The CDR3 region is 12 residues in length, termini included. Germline lookup yields CDR1 SGHTA and CDR2 FQGNSA. CDR3 protein: CASSSTWYEQHG.

The rearrangement joins TRBV6-4 to TRBJ1-5; the D gene is possibly TRBD1 (6 bases). The CDR3 consists of 12 residues. Germline CDR1 reads MRHNA; CDR2 reads SNTAGT. The germline V and J ends were trimmed by 11 bases and 5 bases, with 13 bases remaining between them. CDR3 sequence: CAGDAGDQPQHF. The CDR3, as DNA: TGTGCCGGCGATGCAGGGGATCAGCCCCAGCATTTT.

This clonotype was observed once. A junction end diverges from the germline sequence, so it may reflect a read error. The chain combines TRBV15 with TRBJ1-2; 7 bases fit TRBD1. Per the germline V gene, CDR1 is LNHNV and CDR2 is YYDKDF (reference sequence). The CDR3 runs 13 residues. DNA of the CDR3: TGTGCCACCAGCATAAGCAGGGGGACTGACGCTACCTTT. Protein sequence: CATSISRGTDATF.

The rearrangement joins TRBV24-1 to TRBJ1-2; 7 bases fit TRBD1. Germline values: CDR1 KGHDR, CDR2 SFDVKD. The CDR3 extends over 17 amino acids. V was pared by 1 base and J by 4 bases, with 11 bases of the junction left unmatched. The DNA of the CDR3 is TGTGCCACCAGTGATTTAACTGAGGGGGCGCGGATCTATGGCTACACCTTC. Amino acid sequence: CATSDLTEGARIYGYTF.

The V call is TRBV19, the J call TRBJ2-1; D is tentatively TRBD1 or TRBD2 (5 bases each). V was shortened by 4 bases and J by 5 bases, with 21 bases between the two germline ends. Germline lookup yields CDR1 LNHDA and CDR2 SQIVND (reference sequence). The CDR3 covers 17 residues. CDR3 bases: TGTGCCAGTAGTACCAGCCGGGACCGCGTGGGAAACAATGAGCAGTTCTTC. This codes for CASSTSRDRVGNNEQFF.

This clonotype occurred many times. The chain joins TRBV20-1 to TRBJ2-3; TRBD2 matches 10 bases. The CDR3 is 18 residues long. Germline V gene sequence: CDR1 DFQATT, CDR2 SNEGSKA (reference sequence). V dropped 3 bases and J dropped 3; count of bases not matched to a gene: 15. In DNA, the CDR3 is TGCAGTGCTAGGAGAGAAACTAGCGGGGCCGGTGGGACAGATACGCAGTATTTT. Translating it yields CSARRETSGAGGTDTQYF.

Only one count was recorded for this clonotype. The junction departs from the called germline gene at one end, perhaps through a read error. CDR3 in amino acids: CASNRHGGITGALFF. The CDR3 DNA reads TGTGCCAGCAACCGGCACGGTGGTATCACCGGGGCGCTGTTTTTT. The chain employs TRBV7-8 and TRBJ2-2; D is possibly TRBD1 or TRBD2 (5 bases each). Germline V gene data show CDR1 as SGHVS and CDR2 as FQNEAQ. CDR3 length: 15 amino acids.

As to this clonotype: One end of the junction varies from germline; a read error may be responsible. J is TRBJ1-2 and V is TRBV5-1; no definite D call. Looked up from germline, CDR1 is SGHRS and CDR2 is YFSETQ. The CDR3 totals 15 residues. In DNA, the CDR3 is TGTGCCAGCAGTGAAGCCCGGGCAGAAGACTATGGCTACACCTTC. This gives the protein CASSEARAEDYGYTF.

This clonotype was detected once. J is TRBJ1-5 and V is TRBV7-6; D perhaps matches TRBD1 (6 bases). This CDR3 is 16 amino acids long. The germline V and J ends were trimmed by 2 bases and 12 bases, with 23 bases remaining between them. Germline V gene data show CDR1 as SGHVS and CDR2 as FNYEAQ. The CDR3 reads CASSLMQGNIQYFQHF. The CDR3 nucleotides read TGTGCCAGCAGCTTAATGCAGGGGAACATTCAGTACTTCCAGCATTTT.